This T cell receptor beta chain is from a study of cytomegalovirus exposure and HLA in healthy donors. Overall study findings and caveats: Altogether, 150 to 200 TCR beta chains were recorded as cytomegalovirus-associated.

The CDR3 consists of 14 residues. Germline-derived CDR1 and CDR2 are LNHDA and SQIVND (reference sequence). The V and J ends lost 7 bases and 2 bases, in that order; junction bases with no gene match: 6. The method was immunoSEQ multiplex PCR; TCRdb's version includes in-frame clones alone and lacks a portion of them. The sample includes 150,000 to 180,000 clones, approximately 86% of them seen just once. This clone was seen a few times. Its antigen remains unidentified. The sequenced sample was PBMCs. This sequence was found in a man younger than 35 in good health and CMV-seropositive. The chain couples TRBV19 to TRBJ1-1, with 8 bases aligning to TRBD1. CDR3 sequence (DNA): TGTGCCAGTATAGCAGGGGGCCCCAACACTGAAGCTTTCTTT. Encoded protein: CASIAGGPNTEAFF.